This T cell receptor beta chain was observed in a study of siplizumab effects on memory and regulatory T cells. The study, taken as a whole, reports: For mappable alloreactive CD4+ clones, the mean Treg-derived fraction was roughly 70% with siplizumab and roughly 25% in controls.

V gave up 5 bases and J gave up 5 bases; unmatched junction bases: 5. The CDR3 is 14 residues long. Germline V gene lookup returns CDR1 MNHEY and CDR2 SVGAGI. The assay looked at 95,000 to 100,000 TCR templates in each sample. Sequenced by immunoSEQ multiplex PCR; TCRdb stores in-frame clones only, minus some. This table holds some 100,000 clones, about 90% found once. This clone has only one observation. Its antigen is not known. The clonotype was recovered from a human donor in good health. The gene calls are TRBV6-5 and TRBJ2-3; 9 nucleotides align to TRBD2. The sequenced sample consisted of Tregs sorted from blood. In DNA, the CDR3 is TGTGCCAGCAGTAGGGGACTAGCCCGAGATACGCAGTATTTT. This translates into CASSRGLARDTQYF.